The clone carrying this T cell receptor beta chain was seen ten or more times. Its antigen remains unidentified. These data are taken from a study of CD8 T cells in ankylosing spondylitis. Study-level results: Disease-associated clonotypes exhibited CD8+ identity and were relatively infrequent in peripheral blood.

TCRdb itself ran the 5' RACE reads through MiXCR, one entry per CDR3 protein. The table shows approximately 38,000 distinct CDR3 sequences, with roughly 2.5% occurring only once. Trimming stripped 2 bases from V and 8 bases from J, with 13 bases between. This CDR3 has 14 amino acids. Per the germline V gene, CDR1 is SGDLS and CDR2 is YYNGEE. Sequencing used blood, either unsorted or a sorted T cell fraction (not recorded which). This sequence was found in a male donor with ankylosing spondylitis or in good health (not recorded which). The rearrangement links TRBV9 to TRBJ1-4; no clear D gene. The CDR3 protein is CASSVGFFGEKLFF. In DNA form, the CDR3 reads TGTGCCAGCAGCGTGGGATTCTTTGGGGAAAAACTGTTTTTT.